These T cell receptor beta chains were read from a single sample in a study of blood T cell repertoires in COVID-19. The protocol was immunoSEQ multiplex PCR, while the TCRdb copy is restricted to in-frame clones and leaves out a portion. The table includes under 200,000 clones, 80% to 90% detected once. Sample: peripheral blood. The receptors come from a woman in her seventies with acute or convalescent COVID-19. The CDR3 runs from the conserved cysteine through the conserved F or W. Each record gives: D gene, V gene, clone size, J gene, CDR3 DNA, CDR3 protein. A D gene is named only where the DNA matches it firmly. For some rows the clone size is stated as once, few or many, or as a class when expanded; others skip it.

d_gene: TRBD1
v_gene: TRBV6-5
abundance: -
j_gene: TRBJ1-3
CDR3nt: TGTGCCAGCAGTTGGCGACAGGGACAGGGAAACACCATATATTTT
CDR3aa: CASSWRQGQGNTIYF

d_gene: -
v_gene: TRBV28
abundance: -
j_gene: TRBJ1-2
CDR3nt: TGTGCCAGCAGTTTAGCATCGAACGGGGGGCGGTACGGTGGCTACACCTTC
CDR3aa: CASSLASNGGRYGGYTF

d_gene: -
v_gene: TRBV20-1
abundance: -
j_gene: TRBJ1-1
CDR3nt: TGCAGTGCTAGACATAGTGAAGCTTTCTTT
CDR3aa: CSARHSEAFF

d_gene: -
v_gene: TRBV25-1
abundance: -
j_gene: TRBJ2-7
CDR3nt: TGTGCCAGCAGCCTAAGGGGGACGGCCTACGAGCAGTACTTC
CDR3aa: CASSLRGTAYEQYF

d_gene: TRBD1
v_gene: TRBV28
abundance: -
j_gene: TRBJ2-7
CDR3nt: TGTGCCAGCAGGCCCGGGACAGGCAAATACGAGCAGTACTTC
CDR3aa: CASRPGTGKYEQYF

d_gene: -
v_gene: TRBV11-2
abundance: -
j_gene: TRBJ2-3
CDR3nt: TGTGCCAGCAGCTCGTCTAGCGAGGGCACAGATACGCAGTATTTT
CDR3aa: CASSSSSEGTDTQYF

d_gene: -
v_gene: TRBV7-2
abundance: -
j_gene: TRBJ1-4
CDR3nt: TGTGCCAGCAGCACACAGGGCCCTCGTTCCGAAAAACTGTTTTTT
CDR3aa: CASSTQGPRSEKLFF

d_gene: TRBD1
v_gene: TRBV24-1
abundance: -
j_gene: TRBJ1-2
CDR3nt: TGTGCCACCAGTGATGCCCGCGCGCGGGACAGGTTTCATGGCTACACCTTC
CDR3aa: CATSDARARDRFHGYTF

d_gene: -
v_gene: TRBV19
abundance: -
j_gene: TRBJ2-7
CDR3nt: TGTGCCAGTGGCGAGGGTTACGAGCAGTACTTC
CDR3aa: CASGEGYEQYF

d_gene: TRBD1
v_gene: TRBV6-5
abundance: -
j_gene: TRBJ1-5
CDR3nt: TGTGCCAGCAGTCCACTAGGACAGGGTGATCAGCCCCAGCATTTT
CDR3aa: CASSPLGQGDQPQHF

d_gene: TRBD1
v_gene: TRBV7-2
abundance: -
j_gene: TRBJ2-7
CDR3nt: TGTGCCAGCAGCTTACTACAGGGGGCTTACGAGCAGTACTTC
CDR3aa: CASSLLQGAYEQYF

d_gene: -
v_gene: TRBV28
abundance: -
j_gene: TRBJ1-1
CDR3nt: TGTGCCAGCAGCGGGAGAGGGGCGGACAACACTGAAGCTTTCTTT
CDR3aa: CASSGRGADNTEAFF

d_gene: -
v_gene: TRBV4-2
abundance: -
j_gene: TRBJ2-4
CDR3nt: TGTGCCAGCAGCCAAGAGCTGGGGCAGTTCGGGGCCAAAAACATTCAGTACTTC
CDR3aa: CASSQELGQFGAKNIQYF

d_gene: -
v_gene: TRBV18
abundance: -
j_gene: TRBJ2-2
CDR3nt: TGTGCCAGCTCACCTACAGGCGCGAACACCGGGGAGCTGTTTTTT
CDR3aa: CASSPTGANTGELFF

d_gene: TRBD1
v_gene: TRBV29-1
abundance: -
j_gene: TRBJ2-1
CDR3nt: TGCAGCGTTGTTCGGACAGGGGGAGGGTACAATGAGCAGTTCTTC
CDR3aa: CSVVRTGGGYNEQFF

d_gene: -
v_gene: TRBV28
abundance: -
j_gene: TRBJ2-1
CDR3nt: TGTGCCGCCGTGGAGGGAGGTAGCTACAATGAGCAGTTCTTC
CDR3aa: CAAVEGGSYNEQFF

d_gene: -
v_gene: TRBV2
abundance: -
j_gene: TRBJ1-1
CDR3nt: TGTGCCAGCAGTGAGGCCCGGGTTAGCACTGAAGCTTTCTTT
CDR3aa: CASSEARVSTEAFF

d_gene: -
v_gene: TRBV19
abundance: -
j_gene: TRBJ1-5
CDR3nt: TGTGCCAGTAGTATAGCCGGCAGGGGCAATCAGCCCCAGCATTTT
CDR3aa: CASSIAGRGNQPQHF

d_gene: -
v_gene: TRBV21-1
abundance: -
j_gene: TRBJ2-7
CDR3nt: TGTGCCAGCAGCCGGCCTGGGACAGTACCTAAAGCCAGGTGCTACGAGCAGTACTTC
CDR3aa: CASSRPGTVPKARCYEQYF

d_gene: TRBD1
v_gene: TRBV28
abundance: -
j_gene: TRBJ1-3
CDR3nt: TGTGCCAGCAGTTGGTTAGACAGGGGAGGGAACACCATATATTTT
CDR3aa: CASSWLDRGGNTIYF

d_gene: TRBD1
v_gene: TRBV2
abundance: -
j_gene: TRBJ2-5
CDR3nt: TGTGCCAGCAGCCGGGACAGGGGGTCGGAGACCCAGTACTTC
CDR3aa: CASSRDRGSETQYF

d_gene: TRBD1
v_gene: TRBV3-1/TRBV3-2
abundance: -
j_gene: TRBJ2-7
CDR3nt: TGTGCCAGCAGCCGACAGGGTGGTAACTACGAGCAGTACTTC
CDR3aa: CASSRQGGNYEQYF

d_gene: -
v_gene: TRBV15
abundance: once
j_gene: TRBJ2-3
CDR3nt: TGTGCCACCAGCAGAGATCGGTTAAACGTCGGGTTAGGTCATTTT
CDR3aa: CATSRDRLNVGLGHF

d_gene: -
v_gene: TRBV6-1
abundance: -
j_gene: TRBJ1-4
CDR3nt: TGTGCCAGCAGTGAAGCAGGGGCCGCAACTAATGAAAAACTGTTTTTT
CDR3aa: CASSEAGAATNEKLFF

d_gene: -
v_gene: TRBV24-1
abundance: -
j_gene: TRBJ1-4
CDR3nt: TGTGCCACCAGCCCGGGGAGGGGCCCAAGGGAAAAACTGTTTTTT
CDR3aa: CATSPGRGPREKLFF

d_gene: -
v_gene: TRBV7-8
abundance: -
j_gene: TRBJ1-3
CDR3nt: TGTGCCAGCAGCCCCCGTACAATCTCTGGAAACACCATATATTTT
CDR3aa: CASSPRTISGNTIYF

d_gene: TRBD1
v_gene: TRBV16
abundance: -
j_gene: TRBJ2-7
CDR3nt: TGTGCCAGCAGCCAAGCCGGGACAGGGGCCTACGAGCAGTACTTC
CDR3aa: CASSQAGTGAYEQYF

d_gene: -
v_gene: TRBV2
abundance: once
j_gene: TRBJ2-7
CDR3nt: TGTGCCAGCAATCTGGTTCCAGTTGACGAGCAGTACTTC
CDR3aa: CASNLVPVDEQYF

d_gene: TRBD1
v_gene: TRBV5-4
abundance: once
j_gene: TRBJ1-1
CDR3nt: TGTGCCAGCAGCCACACAGGGGGCACTGAAGCTTTCTTT
CDR3aa: CASSHTGGTEAFF

d_gene: TRBD1
v_gene: TRBV12-5
abundance: -
j_gene: TRBJ1-2
CDR3nt: TGTGCTAGTGGTTTGGCCGGACAGGGCGCGGGCTACACCTTC
CDR3aa: CASGLAGQGAGYTF

d_gene: TRBD1
v_gene: TRBV4-1
abundance: -
j_gene: TRBJ1-5
CDR3nt: TGCGCCAGCAGCTCCCCAGGGGGCTGGGGCAATCAGCCCCAGCATTTT
CDR3aa: CASSSPGGWGNQPQHF

d_gene: -
v_gene: TRBV5-4
abundance: -
j_gene: TRBJ2-1
CDR3nt: TGTGCCAGCAGCTTGGATCAGGGTTCCTACAATGAGCAGTTCTTC
CDR3aa: CASSLDQGSYNEQFF

d_gene: -
v_gene: TRBV5-1
abundance: -
j_gene: TRBJ1-1
CDR3nt: TGCGCCAGCAGCACGGCGGGCCCGAACACTGAAGCTTTCTTT
CDR3aa: CASSTAGPNTEAFF

d_gene: TRBD1
v_gene: TRBV27
abundance: -
j_gene: TRBJ1-4
CDR3nt: TGTGCCAGCTCCCGACAGGGGGCTTGGTCAGGAGAAAAACTGTTTTTT
CDR3aa: CASSRQGAWSGEKLFF

d_gene: -
v_gene: TRBV5-1
abundance: -
j_gene: TRBJ1-1
CDR3nt: TGCGCCAGCAGCCCGGGAACAGGGAGGGTCGGCGGAAGGAACACTGAAGCTTTCTTT
CDR3aa: CASSPGTGRVGGRNTEAFF

d_gene: TRBD1
v_gene: TRBV5-4
abundance: once
j_gene: TRBJ1-4
CDR3nt: TGTGCCAGCAGCCCTACTTCAGGACAGGGGGAAAAACTGTTTTTT
CDR3aa: CASSPTSGQGEKLFF

d_gene: TRBD1
v_gene: TRBV7-2
abundance: -
j_gene: TRBJ2-1
CDR3nt: TGTGCCAGCAGCAAGGGATCCGGGACAGCTTACAATGAGCAGTTCTTC
CDR3aa: CASSKGSGTAYNEQFF

d_gene: TRBD1
v_gene: TRBV7-6
abundance: -
j_gene: TRBJ2-7
CDR3nt: TGTGCCAGCTCCCCGGAGACAGGGGGCAACTACGAGCAGTACTTC
CDR3aa: CASSPETGGNYEQYF

d_gene: TRBD2
v_gene: TRBV7-2
abundance: -
j_gene: TRBJ2-7
CDR3nt: TGTGCCAGCAGCCCCGGCGGGAGGGCCTACGAGCAGTACTTC
CDR3aa: CASSPGGRAYEQYF

d_gene: TRBD1
v_gene: TRBV28
abundance: -
j_gene: TRBJ1-1
CDR3nt: TGTGCCAGCGGGACAGGGGTAACTGAAGCTTTCTTT
CDR3aa: CASGTGVTEAFF

d_gene: TRBD1
v_gene: TRBV27
abundance: -
j_gene: TRBJ2-7
CDR3nt: TGTGCCAGCAGTCTCCAGGGGGCAGACAGGGGCCCCACCTACGAGCAGTACTTC
CDR3aa: CASSLQGADRGPTYEQYF

d_gene: TRBD1
v_gene: TRBV6-1
abundance: -
j_gene: TRBJ1-2
CDR3nt: TGTGCCAGCAGTGAAATCGAGGGGGCCCACTATGGCTACACCTTC
CDR3aa: CASSEIEGAHYGYTF

d_gene: TRBD2
v_gene: TRBV3-1/TRBV3-2
abundance: -
j_gene: TRBJ2-7
CDR3nt: TGTGCCAGCAGCCGGGTAGCGGGAGCCTACGAGCAGTACTTC
CDR3aa: CASSRVAGAYEQYF

d_gene: -
v_gene: TRBV28
abundance: -
j_gene: TRBJ2-7
CDR3nt: TGTGCCAGCCCCTCCCCCGGGACAAGCTACGAGCAGTACTTC
CDR3aa: CASPSPGTSYEQYF

d_gene: TRBD1
v_gene: TRBV7-9
abundance: -
j_gene: TRBJ1-6
CDR3nt: TGTGCCAGCAGCTTAGGGGACAGCGGACCCCTCCACTTT
CDR3aa: CASSLGDSGPLHF

d_gene: TRBD1
v_gene: TRBV3-1/TRBV3-2
abundance: few
j_gene: TRBJ1-2
CDR3nt: TGTGCCAGCAGCCAAGACTCAGGGGGCCGAGGCTACACCTTC
CDR3aa: CASSQDSGGRGYTF

d_gene: TRBD2
v_gene: TRBV5-4
abundance: -
j_gene: TRBJ2-3
CDR3nt: TGTGCCAGCAGCTTCGGCGGGAGGGGGAGAGATACGCAGTATTTT
CDR3aa: CASSFGGRGRDTQYF

d_gene: TRBD1
v_gene: TRBV12-3/TRBV12-4
abundance: -
j_gene: TRBJ2-5
CDR3nt: TGTGCCAGCGGCTCCACAGGGGTAGAGACCCAGTACTTC
CDR3aa: CASGSTGVETQYF

d_gene: TRBD2
v_gene: TRBV7-2
abundance: once
j_gene: TRBJ2-3
CDR3nt: TGTGCCAGCAGCTTATTTAGCGGGGTTGCGGATACGCAGTATTTT
CDR3aa: CASSLFSGVADTQYF

d_gene: -
v_gene: TRBV3-1/TRBV3-2
abundance: -
j_gene: TRBJ1-3
CDR3nt: TGTGCCAGCAGCCAAGATCTTAGGGGTGGTGCTGGAAACACCATATATTTT
CDR3aa: CASSQDLRGGAGNTIYF